What follows is one TCR beta chain and its context. V shed 2 bases and J 4 bases; nucleotides not matched to a gene: 6. This CDR3 comprises 15 residues. Looked up from germline, CDR1 is MNHEY and CDR2 is SVGEGT. These data are taken from a study of blood T cell repertoires in COVID-19. Original processing notes: Reference gene primers were amplified, and this amplification served to estimate nucleated cell counts. Clones were read by immunoSEQ multiplex PCR, and TCRdb kept only the in-frame ones, dropping some. V, J and clone size are those of that table, while D and trimming were read from the DNA. Here the sample spans approximately 160,000 clones, over 80% being singletons. Two consecutive negative NP/OP PCR tests, clearance, or resolved symptoms defined Cohort 3 recovery.

The source of this sequence is a woman aged 45-65 years who had recovered from COVID-19. The V gene is TRBV6-2 or TRBV6-3, the J gene TRBJ2-3, with 7 bases identical to TRBD2. The specimen was PBMCs or T cells enriched from blood (not recorded which). This CDR3 reads CASSYAGVSSDTQYF. CDR3 DNA: TGTGCCAGCAGTTACGCGGGGGTGTCGTCAGATACGCAGTATTTT.